These 8 T cell receptor beta chains originate from one sample sequenced in a study of blood T cell repertoires in COVID-19 (dated by TCRdb to about 2020). Libraries were made using the immunoSEQ multiplex PCR assay. TCRdb carries this immuneACCESS record with in-frame sequences only. Its versions omit some clonotypes, under half of them owing to an unresolved V gene in the studies checked, with the rest unexplained. The sample data list around 450,000 clones, and roughly 89% of these were observed just once. The leading ten clones occupy about 4.3% of the sample. Sequencing used peripheral blood. The receptors were gathered from a woman between 25 and 40 years old with acute or convalescent COVID-19.

This clone appeared once. The chain employs TRBV5-1 and TRBJ2-7, with 9 bases fitting TRBD1. Germline assignment: CDR1 SGHRS and CDR2 YFSETQ. CDR3 size: 17 residues. After removal of 0 bases from V and 3 bases from J, the junction contained 10 bases not matched to a gene. The CDR3 DNA reads TGCGCCAGCAGCTTGGGACCTGCGCAGGGACAGGGCTACGAGCAGTACTTC. Translated: CASSLGPAQGQGYEQYF.

The rearrangement joins TRBV7-9 to TRBJ2-5; D perhaps matches TRBD1 (6 bases). The V and J ends lost 5 bases and 3 bases respectively, with 13 bases between them. This CDR3 is built from 14 residues. Germline-derived CDR1 and CDR2 are SEHNR and FQNEAQ (reference sequence). Here the CDR3 reads CASSIVQGKETQYF. The CDR3 bases are TGTGCCAGCAGCATAGTACAGGGAAAAGAGACCCAGTACTTC.

The genes are TRBV24-1 and TRBJ2-1; TRBD1 matches at 9 bases. V was clipped by 4 bases and J by 6 bases; unmatched bases: 9. The CDR3 is made up of 16 amino acids. Germline CDR1 reads KGHDR; CDR2 reads SFDVKD. The CDR3 reads CATSDPTGGGGNEQFF. The DNA for the CDR3 is TGTGCCACCAGTGACCCTACAGGGGGCGGTGGCAATGAGCAGTTCTTC.

The rearrangement uses TRBV6-5 and TRBJ2-7, with TRBD1 identical over 10 bases. CDR1 is MNHEY, CDR2 SVGAGI, per germline. CDR3 length equals 15 residues. V lost 3 bases and J lost 3; bases outside the gene matches: 5. The CDR3 is CASSYSGTGVYEQYF. CDR3 in DNA: TGTGCCAGCAGTTATTCCGGGACAGGGGTCTACGAGCAGTACTTC.

The chain links TRBV9 to TRBJ1-1; 8 bases agree with TRBD1. V was clipped by 3 bases and J by 4 bases; unmatched bases: 5. The CDR3 covers 14 residues. Germline CDR1 is SGDLS and CDR2 is YYNGEE. CDR3 nucleotide sequence: TGTGCCAGCAGCGCGACTACAGGGGGCACTGAAGCTTTCTTT. Translated, it gives CASSATTGGTEAFF.

The chain has TRBV2 and TRBJ2-1; TRBD2 agrees at 11 bases. Germline CDR1 and CDR2: SNHLY and FYNNEI. Germline trimming cut 3 bases from V and 4 bases from J; bases unmatched to any gene: 8. This CDR3 is 17 amino acids long. This CDR3 reads CASSEWLASGGYNEQFF. CDR3 bases: TGTGCCAGCAGTGAGTGGCTGGCTAGCGGGGGGTACAATGAGCAGTTCTTC.

This clone was observed a handful of times. Additional DNA sequences in this sample encode the identical CDR3. CDR3 sequence reads: CATSTRTGQETQYF. In nucleotides, the CDR3 is TGTGCCACCAGCACACGGACAGGGCAAGAGACCCAGTACTTC. V is TRBV15 and J is TRBJ2-5; 8 bases fit TRBD1. The CDR3 loop spans 14 amino acids. V was pared by 4 bases and J by 2 bases, with 3 bases of the junction left unmatched. Germline lookup yields CDR1 LNHNV and CDR2 YYDKDF (reference sequence).

This clone has a handful of counts. The CDR3, as DNA: TGTGCCAGCAGTGAAGTCTGGCAGGGGACCCAGCCCCAGCATTTT. It specifies CASSEVWQGTQPQHF. The V call is TRBV6-1, the J call TRBJ1-5; the D gene is possibly TRBD1 (6 bases). The CDR3 covers 15 residues. Germline CDR1 MNHNS, CDR2 SASEGT. The V gene lost 1 base and the J gene lost 7 bases, with 14 bases spanning the gap.